The 29 T cell receptor beta chains presented below share a single source sample, sequenced in a study of blood T cell repertoires in COVID-19. The assay was immunoSEQ multiplex PCR, and TCRdb's table has in-frame clones only and misses some. The sample lists approximately 90,000 clones; roughly 80% were seen once. Sample: peripheral blood. The receptor set was obtained from a human donor in a cohort sampled during active COVID-19.

This clone showed up just once. This chain links TRBV11-2 with TRBJ2-5, with TRBD2 as a possible D gene (6 bases). V was cut by 2 bases and J by 5 bases, with 18 bases left in between. Per germline, CDR1 SGHAT and CDR2 FQNNGV. This CDR3 comprises 16 residues. The CDR3 DNA sequence: TGTGCCAGCAGCTTACCGCCCAGGGACTGGGATGAGACCCAGTACTTC. Translated, it gives CASSLPPRDWDETQYF.

The chain links TRBV12-3 or TRBV12-4 to TRBJ1-1; the D is unclear. V was cut by 5 bases and J by 1 base, with 8 bases left in between. The CDR3 consists of 13 residues. CDR3 loop: CASSVEENTEAFF. The DNA for the CDR3 is TGTGCCAGCAGTGTGGAGGAGAACACTGAAGCTTTCTTT.

J is TRBJ2-5 and V is TRBV4-2; 7 bases match TRBD2. Germline V gives CDR1 LGHNA, CDR2 YNFKEQ. This CDR3 is 18 amino acids long. Unmatched junction bases numbered 15, after V lost 0 bases and J lost 5 bases. CDR3 region: CASSQDLSAGAIGETQYF. CDR3 DNA: TGTGCCAGCAGCCAAGACTTATCCGCGGGAGCGATTGGGGAGACCCAGTACTTC.

For the CDR3, the DNA is TGTGCCAGCAGCCACCGGGATCGAGTAGGCTACACCTTC. Protein sequence: CASSHRDRVGYTF. The genes are TRBV5-4 and TRBJ1-2; D gene unclear. The germline gives CDR1 SGHNT, CDR2 YYREEE (reference sequence). This CDR3 comprises 13 residues. Trimming left V 4 bases short and J 8 bases short, with 15 bases between.

The chain combines TRBV18 with TRBJ2-1; 9 bases line up with TRBD1. In germline, CDR1 is KGHSH, CDR2 LQKENI. CDR3 length: 17 amino acids. V gave up 3 bases and J gave up 6 bases; unmatched junction bases: 12. The CDR3 spells CASSPPGTGKAVNEQFF. CDR3 sequence (DNA): TGTGCCAGCTCACCTCCCGGGACAGGGAAGGCCGTCAATGAGCAGTTCTTC. The entire variable domain, with the rest obtained from reference TRBV18 and TRBJ2-1, is as follows: NAGVMQNPRHLVRRRGQEARLRCSPMKGHSHVYWYRQLPEEGLKFMVYLQKENIIDESGMPKERFSAEFPKEGPSILRIQQVVRGDSAAYFCASSPPGTGKAVNEQFFGPGTRLTVL.

The chain carries TRBV3-1 (or the pseudogene TRBV3-2) and TRBJ1-2, with 7 bases that match TRBD1. The CDR3 covers 14 residues. Germline values: CDR1 LGHDT, CDR2 YNNKEL (reference sequence). Germline trimming cut 4 bases from V and 7 bases from J; bases unmatched to any gene: 9. The CDR3 loop reads CASSRPTGVGGYTF. The DNA for the CDR3 is TGTGCCAGCAGCCGACCTACAGGGGTTGGTGGCTACACCTTC.

The V and J genes are TRBV29-1 and TRBJ2-5, with D tentatively TRBD1 (6 bases). Trimming removed 7 bases from V and 2 bases from J, with 14 bases in between. CDR1 is SQVTM, CDR2 ANQGSEA, per germline. The CDR3 covers 13 residues. The CDR3 DNA sequence: TGCAGCGCCCCCCTGAGGGGGCAAGAGACCCAGTACTTC. Its protein is CSAPLRGQETQYF. Full variable domain (remainder filled in from reference TRBV29-1 and TRBJ2-5): SAVISQKPSRDICQRGTSLTIQCQVDSQVTMMFWYRQQPGQSLTLIATANQGSEATYESGFVIDKFPISRPNLTFSTLTVSNMSPEDSSIYLCSAPLRGQETQYFGPGTRLLVL.

V is TRBV7-9 and J is TRBJ1-4; no clear D gene. The CDR3 is 17 amino acids. Per the germline V gene, CDR1 is SEHNR and CDR2 is FQNEAQ (reference sequence). V lost 5 bases and J lost 0, with 16 bases in between. The CDR3 DNA reads as TGTGCCAGCAGCACTAAGCCCGCAAGTTCAACTAATGAAAAACTGTTTTTT. Translating gives CASSTKPASSTNEKLFF. Full variable domain (outside the CDR3, taken from reference TRBV7-9 and TRBJ1-4): DTGVSQNPRHKITKRGQNVTFRCDPISEHNRLYWYRQTLGQGPEFLTYFQNEAQLEKSRLLSDRFSAERPKGSFSTLEIQRTEQGDSAMYLCASSTKPASSTNEKLFFGSGTQLSVL.

This clone was seen a single time. This chain joins TRBV7-3 and TRBJ2-3, with a possible D match to TRBD1 (6 bases). Per germline, CDR1 SGHTA and CDR2 FQGTGA. This CDR3 is 17 amino acids long. With 1 base removed from V and 1 base from J, the gap between germline ends came to 15 bases. The CDR3: CASSLNQVRTGTDTQYF. The CDR3 coding sequence is TGTGCCAGCAGCTTAAATCAGGTCCGGACAGGCACAGATACGCAGTATTTT.

The chain links TRBV24-1 to TRBJ2-3; TRBD1 aligns across 9 bases. The CDR3 totals 19 residues. Germline V lookup: CDR1 KGHDR, CDR2 SFDVKD. Trimming at V came to 2 bases and at J to 2 bases, leaving 13 bases not matched to a gene. The CDR3 nucleotides are TGTGCCACCAGTGATTACGGGACAGGGCTCCCCACTATCACAGATACGCAGTATTTT. Protein: CATSDYGTGLPTITDTQYF.

The chain employs TRBV28 and TRBJ1-5; D not certain. There are 15 residues in the CDR3. V was clipped by 1 base and J by 1 base, with 8 bases between them. Germline V gene lookup returns CDR1 MDHEN and CDR2 SYDVKM. The DNA for the CDR3 is TGTGCCAGCAGTTTATCGTACATGAGCAATCAGCCCCAGCATTTT. This sequence encodes CASSLSYMSNQPQHF.

The sample holds one count of this clone. The rearrangement joins TRBV7-9 to TRBJ2-1; 12 positions agree with TRBD1. Germline CDR1 and CDR2: SEHNR and FQNEAQ (reference sequence). CDR3 length: 15 residues. V dropped 3 bases and J dropped 10; count of bases not matched to a gene: 7. The CDR3 spells CASSFRGQGAVEQFF. The CDR3 region has the DNA TGTGCCAGCAGCTTCAGGGGACAGGGGGCTGTCGAGCAGTTCTTC.

V and J are TRBV19 and TRBJ2-1, with 7 bases lining up with TRBD1. V trimming: 7 bases; J trimming: 9 bases; junction bases outside the gene matches: 15. The CDR3 is made up of 15 amino acids. From germline, CDR1 is LNHDA and CDR2 SQIVND (reference sequence). In DNA, the CDR3 is TGTGCCAGTAAGTCTTCGGGACAGACAATGGGTGAGCAGTTCTTC. This translates into CASKSSGQTMGEQFF.

This clone was counted once. The chain employs TRBV27 and TRBJ1-5; D remains unclear. The germline V gene encodes CDR1 MNHEY and CDR2 SMNVEV (reference sequence). The CDR3 is made up of 13 amino acids. V was pared by 2 bases and J by 6 bases, with 8 bases between. The CDR3 reads CASSLRGSQPQHF. The CDR3 bases are TGTGCCAGCAGTTTAAGAGGGTCTCAGCCCCAGCATTTT.

The V call is TRBV28, the J call TRBJ2-3; TRBD2 agrees at 14 bases. The length of the CDR3 is 19 residues. The V gene end was trimmed by 1 base and the J gene end by 1 base; junction bases not matched to a gene: 7. In germline, CDR1 is MDHEN, CDR2 SYDVKM. CDR3 amino acids: CASSLSGTSGRYGTDTQYF. The CDR3 DNA reads TGTGCCAGCAGTTTATCCGGGACTAGCGGGAGATATGGCACAGATACGCAGTATTTT.

The rearrangement uses TRBV7-2 and TRBJ2-3; 8 bases match TRBD1. After removal of 5 bases from V and 3 bases from J, the junction contained 13 bases not matched to a gene. The CDR3 contains 17 residues. Germline V CDR1 and CDR2: SGHTA, FQGNSA. CDR3: CASSQKTRTGWTDTQYF. The CDR3 nucleotides are TGTGCCAGCAGCCAAAAAACCCGGACAGGGTGGACAGATACGCAGTATTTT.

This chain links TRBV11-2 with TRBJ1-4, with D maybe TRBD1 (6 bases). V was cut by 0 bases and J by 3 bases, with 11 bases left in between. The V gene's germline CDR1 is SGHAT and CDR2 FQNNGV. The CDR3 extends over 16 amino acids. Here the CDR3 reads CASSLDTGTSNEKLFF. CDR3 DNA sequence: TGTGCCAGCAGCTTAGACACAGGGACATCTAATGAAAAACTGTTTTTT.

The chain recombines TRBV29-1 with TRBJ2-3; the match to TRBD2 covers 12 bases. The CDR3 has 17 residues. The germline gives CDR1 SQVTM, CDR2 ANQGSEA. Trimming took 4 bases from V and 4 from J; bases not matched to a gene: 12. The CDR3 nucleotides read TGCAGCGTTGCCCACCTTAGGACTAGCGGGATAGCAGATACGCAGTATTTT. Amino acid sequence: CSVAHLRTSGIADTQYF.

The chain has TRBV28 and TRBJ2-1, with D possibly TRBD2 on 6 matching bases. V was pared by 2 bases and J by 3 bases, with 14 bases between. Germline V gene sequence: CDR1 MDHEN, CDR2 SYDVKM. The CDR3 runs 16 residues. The DNA for the CDR3 is TGTGCCAGCAGTTTAGTTTCTAGCGCGTACTACAATGAGCAGTTCTTC. Encoded protein: CASSLVSSAYYNEQFF.

This chain links TRBV30 with TRBJ1-6, with 7 bases aligning to TRBD1. The CDR3 contains 13 residues. In germline, CDR1 is GTSNPN, CDR2 SVGIG (reference sequence). V lost 2 bases, J lost 9 bases, and 4 bases stayed unmatched. DNA of the CDR3: TGTGCCTGGAGTAGGGACAGTGTTTCACCCCTCCACTTT. This translates into CAWSRDSVSPLHF.

The CDR3 sequence: CATAPGQGNTIYF. CDR3 nucleotide sequence: TGTGCCACCGCCCCGGGACAGGGAAACACCATATATTTT. J is TRBJ1-3 and V is TRBV19; 7 bases map to TRBD1. The germline CDR1 and CDR2 sequences are LNHDA and SQIVND (reference sequence). V dropped 10 bases and J dropped 4; count of bases not matched to a gene: 7. The CDR3 totals 13 residues.

On this clone: Sequence at one end of the junction differs from germline and may be a read error. The rearrangement links TRBV7-7 to TRBJ2-1; 7 nucleotides align to TRBD2. The CDR3 has 18 amino acids. Germline V gives CDR1 SSHAT, CDR2 FNYEAQ (reference sequence). The CDR3 here is CASTLRLASVSGCNEQFF. CDR3 nucleotide sequence: TGTGCTAGCACCCTAAGACTAGCTTCAGTCTCAGGATGTAATGAGCAGTTCTTC.

The rearrangement uses TRBV29-1 and TRBJ1-2; 9 nucleotides match TRBD1. Per germline, CDR1 SQVTM and CDR2 ANQGSEA. The CDR3 contains 13 residues. Unmatched junction bases numbered 3, after V lost 7 bases and J lost 0 bases. CDR3 region: CSGDRVTNYGYTF. The CDR3 nucleotides are TGCAGCGGGGACAGGGTTACTAACTATGGCTACACCTTC. Supplemented by reference TRBV29-1 and TRBJ1-2, the full variable domain reads SAVISQKPSRDICQRGTSLTIQCQVDSQVTMMFWYRQQPGQSLTLIATANQGSEATYESGFVIDKFPISRPNLTFSTLTVSNMSPEDSSIYLCSGDRVTNYGYTFGSGTRLTVV.

This clone came up a few times. The J gene is TRBJ1-5, the V gene TRBV18; D is possibly TRBD1 (5 bases). The V gene's germline CDR1 is KGHSH and CDR2 LQKENI. There are 14 residues in the CDR3. Trimming removed 3 bases at V and 8 bases at J, with 14 bases between. CDR3 residues: CASSPLGGDEPQHF. Written as DNA, the CDR3 is TGTGCCAGCTCACCCCTGGGGGGGGATGAGCCCCAGCATTTT.

V usage is TRBV28 and J usage is TRBJ1-2, with TRBD1 identical over 7 bases. V gave up 6 bases and J gave up 6 bases; unmatched junction bases: 7. The CDR3 has 13 residues. Germline CDR1 is MDHEN and CDR2 is SYDVKM. CDR3 nucleotides: TGTGCCAGCAGGCTAGACAGGGTGCATGGCTACACCTTC. Protein product: CASRLDRVHGYTF.

This clone was recorded only once. The CDR3 loop reads CASSPRGSPLHF. The CDR3 DNA sequence: TGTGCCAGTAGTCCCAGGGGTTCACCCCTCCACTTT. The J gene is TRBJ1-6, the V gene TRBV19; the D gene is possibly TRBD1 (6 bases). Trimming pared 5 bases from V and 9 bases from J, leaving 8 bases between. CDR3 length equals 12 residues. Per the germline V gene, CDR1 is LNHDA and CDR2 is SQIVND (reference sequence).

The chain couples TRBV28 to TRBJ2-7, with TRBD2 matching over 9 bases. V lost 6 bases to trimming and J lost 6 bases; unmatched junction nucleotides: 9. The CDR3 covers 14 residues. Germline assignment: CDR1 MDHEN and CDR2 SYDVKM. CDR3 sequence: CASRYSGRTGEQYF. CDR3 in DNA: TGTGCCAGCAGATATAGCGGGAGAACAGGCGAGCAGTACTTC.

This chain links TRBV27 with TRBJ2-7; TRBD1 matches 9 bases. Germline-derived CDR1 and CDR2 are MNHEY and SMNVEV (reference sequence). This CDR3 comprises 12 residues. V gave up 6 bases and J gave up 4 bases; unmatched junction bases: 1. The chain's CDR3 is CASRTGGYEQYF. CDR3 nucleotides: TGTGCCAGCAGGACAGGGGGGTACGAGCAGTACTTC.

J is TRBJ1-3 and V is TRBV13; D unclear. The CDR3 has 15 amino acids. Germline CDR1 reads PRHDT; CDR2 reads FYEKMQ (reference sequence). The V gene lost 4 bases and the J gene lost 9 bases, with 19 bases spanning the gap. The CDR3 nucleotides read TGTGCCAGCAGCTCACCCATAACGGAGCGCGGCACCATATATTTT. Protein sequence: CASSSPITERGTIYF.